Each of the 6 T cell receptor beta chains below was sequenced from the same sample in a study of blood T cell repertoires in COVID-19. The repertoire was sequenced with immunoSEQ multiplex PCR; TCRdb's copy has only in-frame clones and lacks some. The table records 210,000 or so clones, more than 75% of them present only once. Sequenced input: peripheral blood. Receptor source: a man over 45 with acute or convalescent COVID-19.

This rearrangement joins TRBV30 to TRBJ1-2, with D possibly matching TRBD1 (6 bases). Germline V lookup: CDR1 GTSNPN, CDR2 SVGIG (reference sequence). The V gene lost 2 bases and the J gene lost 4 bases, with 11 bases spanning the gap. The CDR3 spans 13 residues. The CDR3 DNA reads TGTGCCTGGAGTTCCTCGACAGGCTATGGCTACACCTTC. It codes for CAWSSSTGYGYTF.

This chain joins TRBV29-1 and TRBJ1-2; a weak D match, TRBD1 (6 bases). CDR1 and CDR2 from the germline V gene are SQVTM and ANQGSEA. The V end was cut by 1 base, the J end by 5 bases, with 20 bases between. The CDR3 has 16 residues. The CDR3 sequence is CSVEAPLRTVFYGYTF. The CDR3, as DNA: TGCAGCGTTGAAGCCCCATTAAGGACAGTTTTTTATGGCTACACCTTC.

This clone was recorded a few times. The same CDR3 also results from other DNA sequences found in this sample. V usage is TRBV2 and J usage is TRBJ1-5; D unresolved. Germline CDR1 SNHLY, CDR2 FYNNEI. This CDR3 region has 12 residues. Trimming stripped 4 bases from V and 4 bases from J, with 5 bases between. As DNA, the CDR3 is TGTGCCAGCAGTGGGCAGAATCAGCCCCAGCATTTT. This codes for CASSGQNQPQHF. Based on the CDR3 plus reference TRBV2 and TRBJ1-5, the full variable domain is EPEVTQTPSHQVTQMGQEVILRCVPISNHLYFYWYRQILGQKVEFLVSFYNNEISEKSEIFDDQFSVERPDGSNFTLKIRSTKLEDSAMYFCASSGQNQPQHFGDGTRLSIL.

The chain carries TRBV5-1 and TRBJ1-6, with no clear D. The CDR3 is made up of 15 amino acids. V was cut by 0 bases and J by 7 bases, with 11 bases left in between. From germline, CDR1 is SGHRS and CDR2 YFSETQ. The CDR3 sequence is CASSLDPGRNSPLHF. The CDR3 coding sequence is TGCGCCAGCAGCTTGGACCCCGGGAGGAATTCACCCCTCCACTTT.

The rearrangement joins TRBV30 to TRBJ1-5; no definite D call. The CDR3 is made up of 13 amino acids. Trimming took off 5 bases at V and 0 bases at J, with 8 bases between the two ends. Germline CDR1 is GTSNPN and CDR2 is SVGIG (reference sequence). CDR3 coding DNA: TGTGCCTGGGGACGGGATAGCAATCAGCCCCAGCATTTT. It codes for CAWGRDSNQPQHF.

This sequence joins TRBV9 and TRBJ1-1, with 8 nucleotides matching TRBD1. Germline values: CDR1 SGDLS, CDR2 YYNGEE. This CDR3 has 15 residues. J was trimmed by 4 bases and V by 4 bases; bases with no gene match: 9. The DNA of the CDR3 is TGTGCCAGCAGCCCTCTGGGACAGGCTGGCACTGAAGCTTTCTTT. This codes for CASSPLGQAGTEAFF.